This TCR beta chain came from a study of T cell repertoires in cytomegalovirus infection (dated by TCRdb to the late 2010s). As for the study more broadly: Peptide stimulations targeted recently identified HLA-C-restricted CMV epitopes, whose presentation resists viral immunomodulation, together with well-studied HLA-B-restricted epitopes. The HLA type of each donor mattered for the analysis, because public TCR beta signatures pointed to carriage of CMV infection along with the matching HLA type.

Paper-wide results and their limitations: The ex vivo response was dominated by HLA-C-restricted CMV-specific TCR beta clonotypes, which also provided the single most frequent clonotype in two of eight donors. Cumulative frequency of public TCR beta family members discriminated carriers of CMV infection plus the relevant HLA type in this cohort and an independent roughly 330-donor cohort.

This clonotype has only a few counts. Its specific antigen is unknown. Its ends do not fully match the called genes, so a read error is possible. The treatment or condition label of this sample denotes: in vitro stimulation with specific CMV peptide epitopes to enrich CMV-specific T cells. TCRdb lists the instrument as Illumina HiSeq 1500. TCRdb reprocessing: public reads trimmed at Q25 with fastp, clones called with MiXCR, in-frame beta chains kept. Entries are consolidated by CDR3 protein sequence, retaining the most common genes and DNA. This sample comprises 100,000 to 150,000 distinct CDR3 sequences, 32% of them detected only once. The ten largest clonotypes hold roughly 53% of the sample. Its CDR3 holds 15 amino acids, cysteine through phenylalanine. Only the CDR3 DNA stays, 45 bases, in frame from base 1. CDR1 and CDR2, looked up from the germline V gene (reference sequence), are SSHAT and FNYEAQ.

This receptor chain uses TRBV7-7 and TRBJ2-2; a weak D assignment points to TRBD1 (6 bases agree). The clonotype was recovered from a human donor in good health (CMV status not recorded). Some clones in this sample may be carry-over from other donors' samples. Here the sequenced sample was CD8+ T cells from cultured PBMCs, taken from culture after CMV antigen stimulation. The CDR3 in this case is CASSPGQLNTGELFF. The DNA sequence is as follows: TGTGCTAGCAGCCCTGGACAGTTGAACACCGGGGAGCTGTTTTTT.